These 18 T cell receptor beta chains were sequenced from one sample in a study of blood T cell repertoires in COVID-19. Here immunoSEQ multiplex PCR was the method, and the copy in TCRdb shows in-frame clones only, minus some. Seen here are around 260,000 clones, about nine tenths observed once, and the top ten hold roughly 4%. Material: peripheral blood. Source of these receptors: a man in his sixties who had recovered from COVID-19.

CDR3 coding DNA: TGTGCCAGCAGTAAGCTAGCGGCCTCCCAAAATGAGCAGTTCTTC. This gives the protein CASSKLAASQNEQFF. This chain links TRBV25-1 with TRBJ2-1; TRBD2 matches 7 bases. Trimming removed 5 bases from V and 7 bases from J; junction bases left unmatched: 11. Germline CDR1 MGHDK, CDR2 SYGVNS. This CDR3 region has 15 residues. Combining the CDR3 with reference TRBV25-1 and TRBJ2-1 gives the whole variable domain EADIYQTPRYLVIGTGKKITLECSQTMGHDKMYWYQQDPGMELHLIHYSYGVNSTEKGDLSSESTVSRIRTEHFPLTLESARPSHTSQYLCASSKLAASQNEQFFGPGTRLTVL.

The chain joins TRBV6-1 to TRBJ1-1, with 9 bases that match TRBD1. The CDR3 spans 16 residues. Trimming removed 0 bases from V and 1 base from J; junction bases left unmatched: 3. The V gene's germline CDR1 is MNHNS and CDR2 SASEGT. The DNA of the CDR3 is TGTGCCAGCAGTGAAGCTGGGACAGGGTGGAACACTGAAGCTTTCTTT. This translates into CASSEAGTGWNTEAFF.

This clone was detected once. The chain uses TRBV5-1 and TRBJ2-7; TRBD2 aligns across 15 bases. This CDR3 is 17 amino acids long. CDR1 SGHRS and CDR2 YFSETQ come from the germline V gene. J lost 1 base, V lost 4 bases, and 6 bases had no gene match. The CDR3 region has the DNA TGCGCCAGCAGCAAAGGGACTAGCGGGGGGATTTCCTACGAGCAGTACTTC. This sequence encodes CASSKGTSGGISYEQYF.

The chain couples TRBV21-1 to TRBJ2-2; the D segment call TRBD2 is taken from the table without a DNA check. TRBV21-1 is tagged as a pseudogene. The CDR3 totals 17 residues. CDR3 protein: CASSKVGSGGSTGELFF. The CDR3 DNA reads TGTGCCAGCAGCAAAGTGGGTAGCGGGGGGTCCACCGGGGAGCTGTTTTTT.

V is TRBV3-1 (or the pseudogene TRBV3-2) and J is TRBJ2-2; D not resolved. The germline CDR1 and CDR2 sequences are LGHDT and YNNKEL (reference sequence). The CDR3 covers 14 residues. Trimming cost V 1 base and J 1 base, with 4 bases left between them. In DNA form, the CDR3 reads TGTGCCAGCAGCCAAGCAGGGAACACCGGGGAGCTGTTTTTT. It codes for CASSQAGNTGELFF.

The gene calls are TRBV18 and TRBJ2-2, with a tentative D call TRBD2 (6 bases). This CDR3 is built from 17 residues. V was pared by 2 bases and J by 2 bases, with 15 bases between. Per germline, CDR1 KGHSH and CDR2 LQKENI. CDR3 sequence (DNA): TGTGCCAGCTCACCAACACTAGCTAGTCCCAACACCGGGGAGCTGTTTTTT. Protein: CASSPTLASPNTGELFF.

V gene TRBV3-1 (or the pseudogene TRBV3-2) combines with J gene TRBJ1-1; D may be TRBD1 (6 bases). The germline gives CDR1 LGHDT, CDR2 YNNKEL (reference sequence). V lost 5 bases, J lost 0 bases, and 19 bases lay in between. The CDR3 contains 17 residues. The CDR3 DNA is TGTGCCAGCAGCTACAAAAAGACCGGGACACTGAACACTGAAGCTTTCTTT. This translates into CASSYKKTGTLNTEAFF.

This rearrangement joins TRBV4-2 to TRBJ1-4; 9 nucleotides agree with TRBD1. The germline V gene encodes CDR1 LGHNA and CDR2 YNFKEQ. The CDR3 covers 16 residues. V was pared by 4 bases and J by 8 bases, with 11 bases of the junction left unmatched. DNA of the CDR3: TGTGCCAGCAGCCTAGCGAGGGGGACAGGGTACGAAAAACTGTTTTTT. Translating it yields CASSLARGTGYEKLFF.

V and J are TRBV7-9 and TRBJ2-7, with TRBD1 identical over 7 bases. This CDR3 spans 15 amino acids. V gave up 5 bases and J gave up 3 bases; unmatched junction bases: 10. The germline V gene encodes CDR1 SEHNR and CDR2 FQNEAQ (reference sequence). The CDR3 sequence: CASSPTGSSVYEQYF. CDR3 DNA: TGTGCCAGCAGCCCGACAGGGAGCTCGGTCTACGAGCAGTACTTC.

This sequence joins TRBV18 and TRBJ2-7, with 10 nucleotides matching TRBD1. Germline-derived CDR1 and CDR2 are KGHSH and LQKENI. Trimming removed 2 bases from V and 3 bases from J; junction bases left unmatched: 4. The CDR3 contains 15 residues. The CDR3 DNA follows: TGTGCCAGCTCACCAACCGGGACAGGGGACTACGAGCAGTACTTC. Its translation is CASSPTGTGDYEQYF.

The J gene is TRBJ2-1, the V gene TRBV27; a weak D match, TRBD1 (6 bases). The CDR3 has 15 residues. CDR1 MNHEY and CDR2 SMNVEV come from the germline V gene (reference sequence). Trimming stripped 5 bases from V and 0 bases from J, with 11 bases between. The CDR3 protein is CASSPDRSSYNEQFF. The CDR3 DNA sequence: TGTGCCAGCAGTCCCGACAGGAGCTCCTACAATGAGCAGTTCTTC.

This rearrangement joins TRBV5-6 to TRBJ2-7; TRBD1 matches at 9 bases. Germline CDR1 is SGHDT and CDR2 is YYEEEE. V gave up 1 base and J gave up 1 base; unmatched junction bases: 3. The CDR3 is 15 amino acids. The CDR3 spells CASSLRGTGSYEQYF. The CDR3 nucleotides read TGTGCCAGCAGCTTGAGAGGGACAGGGTCCTACGAGCAGTACTTC.

The chain links TRBV2 to TRBJ1-1; D might be TRBD1 (5 bases). Germline lookup yields CDR1 SNHLY and CDR2 FYNNEI. The V end lost 5 bases, the J end lost 1 base, and 8 bases lay between the germline ends. CDR3 length: 13 residues. The CDR3 loop is CASSTRANTEAFF. DNA for the CDR3: TGTGCCAGCAGTACCAGGGCGAACACTGAAGCTTTCTTT.

The chain combines TRBV28 with TRBJ1-1; no clear D gene. This CDR3 comprises 12 residues. Trimming took off 6 bases at V and 7 bases at J, with 12 bases between the two ends. CDR1 is MDHEN and CDR2 is SYDVKM in the germline V gene. The CDR3, as DNA: TGTGCCAGCAGCTCCCGCCCGCGTGAAGCTTTCTTT. Translated: CASSSRPREAFF.

In nucleotides, the CDR3 is TGTGCCAGCAGTTACTCGTGGCACAAGACTTTGAACACTGAAGCTTTCTTT. It encodes CASSYSWHKTLNTEAFF. The rearrangement joins TRBV6-2 or TRBV6-3 to TRBJ1-1; D gene uncertain. CDR3 length equals 17 residues. Trimming pared 0 bases from V and 0 bases from J, leaving 14 bases between. Germline V gives CDR1 MNHEY, CDR2 SVGEGT.

V is TRBV5-1 and J is TRBJ2-5; tentative D call: TRBD2 (6 bases). The CDR3 runs 14 residues. Germline V gene lookup returns CDR1 SGHRS and CDR2 YFSETQ. The germline V and J ends were trimmed by 4 bases and 5 bases, with 15 bases remaining between them. The CDR3 sequence is CASSPTGLFETQYF. Here the CDR3 DNA reads TGCGCCAGCAGCCCAACGGGACTCTTCGAGACCCAGTACTTC. The variable domain in full, with the rest retrieved from reference TRBV5-1 and TRBJ2-5, is KAGVTQTPRYLIKTRGQQVTLSCSPISGHRSVSWYQQTPGQGLQFLFEYFSETQRNKGNFPGRFSGRQFSNSRSEMNVSTLELGDSALYLCASSPTGLFETQYFGPGTRLLVL.

The rearrangement joins TRBV10-3 to TRBJ2-1; 8 nucleotides line up with TRBD1. V lost 2 bases and J lost 5; bases outside the gene matches: 5. This CDR3 spans 15 amino acids. Germline V CDR1 and CDR2: ENHRY, SYGVKD. The CDR3 DNA follows: TGTGCCATCAGTGAGGCCGGGACAGGAAACAATGAGCAGTTCTTC. Its protein product is CAISEAGTGNNEQFF.

The chain links TRBV5-8 to TRBJ2-1, with TRBD1 identical over 8 bases. V shed 4 bases, J shed 10 bases, and the junction held 13 bases outside the gene matches. Germline CDR1 SGHTS, CDR2 YDEGEE. CDR3 length equals 15 residues. DNA of the CDR3: TGTGCCAGCAGCCCCTGGACAGGGCCCGAATTCGAGCAGTTCTTC. Residues: CASSPWTGPEFEQFF. Full variable domain (rest looked up from reference TRBV5-8 and TRBJ2-1): EAGVTQSPTHLIKTRGQQATLRCSPISGHTSVYWYQQALGLGLQFLLWYDEGEERNRGNFPPRFSGRQFPNYSSELNVNALELEDSALYLCASSPWTGPEFEQFFGPGTRLTVL.